The present T cell receptor (beta chain) was sequenced within a study (dated by TCRdb to about 2022). Broad study findings and their caveats: Further investigation, including longitudinal sampling and assessment of a control group, is stated by the authors to be required.

Turning to this clone: This receptor's antigen is unknown. It has no much larger one-base neighbor in the sample; base qualities were not kept.

PBMCs were isolated from peripheral blood, and TCR beta sequencing was performed on genomic DNA from unsorted PBMCs. TCR beta chain repertoires were profiled by survey-level sequencing on the immunoSEQ platform. Turning to the authors' computational methods: Repertoire diversity was measured with the inverse Simpson index, and CDR3 amino acid length spectratypes and V-J pairing frequencies were compared. Clonotypes specific to SARS-CoV-2, CMV, influenza A and EBV were annotated by matching TCR beta CDR3 sequences against VDJdb. TCRdb provides this immuneACCESS table in a form limited to in-frame rearrangements. Some clones are lacking; in checked studies, under half of them reflect an unresolved V gene, and why the rest are absent is not known. The DNA was the basis for D and trimming; V, J and clone size are from that table. In all, the sample holds around 50,000 clones, and more than 80% of those were seen once. Roughly 10% of the sample lies in the top ten.

Germline trimming amounts to 6 bases on V and 5 bases on J, with 4 as the count of junction bases outside the gene matches. Including the terminal cysteine and phenylalanine, the CDR3 comprises 14 residues. Just the 42-base CDR3 DNA is kept, in frame starting at base 1. The germline V gene supplies CDR1 KGHDR and CDR2 SFDVKD. The source is a man aged 35 to 55 with rheumatoid arthritis. The rearranged segments are TRBV24-1 and TRBJ2-2, and TRBD2 matches 8 of the central bases. The sequenced sample consisted of PBMCs. The CDR3 protein: CATSPSGRTGELFF. The bases are TGTGCCACCAGTCCCAGCGGGAGAACCGGGGAGCTGTTTTTT.